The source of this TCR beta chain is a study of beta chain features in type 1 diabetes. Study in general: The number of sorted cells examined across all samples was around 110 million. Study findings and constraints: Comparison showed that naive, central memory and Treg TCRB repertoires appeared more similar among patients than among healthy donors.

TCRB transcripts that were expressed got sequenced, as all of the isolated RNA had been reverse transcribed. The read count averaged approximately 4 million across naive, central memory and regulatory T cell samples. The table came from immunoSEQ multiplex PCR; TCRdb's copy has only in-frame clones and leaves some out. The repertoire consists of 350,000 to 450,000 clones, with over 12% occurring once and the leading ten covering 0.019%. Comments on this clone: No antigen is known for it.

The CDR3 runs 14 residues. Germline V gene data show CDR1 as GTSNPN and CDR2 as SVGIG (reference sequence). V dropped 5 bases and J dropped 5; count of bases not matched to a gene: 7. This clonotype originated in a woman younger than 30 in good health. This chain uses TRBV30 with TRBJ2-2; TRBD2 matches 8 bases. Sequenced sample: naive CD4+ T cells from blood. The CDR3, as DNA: TGTGCCTGGGGGAGCGGGAGTACGACCGGGGAGCTGTTTTTT. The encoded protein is CAWGSGSTTGELFF.